Sequencing of this TCR beta chain was carried out in a study of T cell responses to AZD1222 COVID-19 vaccine. Overall study findings and caveats: Among those given AZD1222, only six or seven were seropositive at baseline. Spike-specific TCR breadth and depth were elevated following two AZD1222 doses. Donors were chiefly white British, with a greater number of females, and clonal diversity was perhaps underestimated.

V lost 7 bases to trimming and J lost 3 bases; unmatched junction nucleotides: 10. Germline V gene lookup returns CDR1 SEHNR and CDR2 FQNEAQ (reference sequence). The CDR3 is made up of 15 amino acids. The table lists this clone with a count of one. The antigen is unknown. This table comes from immunoSEQ multiplex PCR, and its TCRdb copy is limited to in-frame clones, with some not included. This sample has about 140,000 clones; around nine tenths occur once, and the top ten carry around 5%. This clonotype was obtained from an adult in good health. The chain is built from TRBV7-9 and TRBJ1-1, with 8 bases matching TRBD1. The material sequenced was peripheral blood, taken on day 0 of AZD1222 vaccination. CDR3 residues: CASTPGQGRYTEAFF. Here the CDR3 DNA reads TGTGCCAGCACTCCCGGACAGGGACGGTACACTGAAGCTTTCTTT. The complete variable domain, with remaining parts taken from reference TRBV7-9 and TRBJ1-1, reads DTGVSQNPRHKITKRGQNVTFRCDPISEHNRLYWYRQTLGQGPEFLTYFQNEAQLEKSRLLSDRFSAERPKGSFSTLEIQRTEQGDSAMYLCASTPGQGRYTEAFFGQGTRLTVV.